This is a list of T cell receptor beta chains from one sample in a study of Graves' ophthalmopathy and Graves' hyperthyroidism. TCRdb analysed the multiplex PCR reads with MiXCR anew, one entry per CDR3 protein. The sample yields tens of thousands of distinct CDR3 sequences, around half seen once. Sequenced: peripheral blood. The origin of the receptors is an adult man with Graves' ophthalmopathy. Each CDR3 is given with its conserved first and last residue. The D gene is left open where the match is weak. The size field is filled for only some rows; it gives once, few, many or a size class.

CASSPRSAYQETQYF,TGTGCCAGCTCACCGCGCTCCGCGTACCAAGAGACCCAGTACTTC,TRBJ2-5,TRBV18,.,.
CASSSRASRNSPLHF,TGTGCCAGTAGTAGTCGGGCCAGCCGGAATTCACCCCTCCACTTT,TRBJ1-6,TRBV19,.,.
CSADRAGRETQYF,TGCAGTGCTGACAGGGCCGGGAGGGAGACCCAGTACTTC,TRBJ2-5,TRBV20-1,.,few
CASSLGWGAVGEQYF,TGCGCCAGCAGCCTAGGATGGGGGGCTGTGGGCGAGCAGTACTTC,TRBJ2-7,TRBV4-1,.,many
CASRNWNTEAFF,TGTGCCAGCAGGAACTGGAACACTGAAGCTTTCTTC,TRBJ1-1,TRBV7-9,.,.
CASSQGPTAAYEQYF,TGTGCCAGCAGCCAAGGCCCAACAGCGGCCTACGAGCAGTACTTC,TRBJ2-7,TRBV3-1,.,many
CASSAEVGVMYNEQFF,TGTGCCAGTAGTGCGGAAGTGGGAGTAATGTACAATGAGCAGTTCTTC,TRBJ2-1,TRBV19,.,.
CASSTYPGDGNTEAFF,TGTGCCAGCAGTACCTACCCAGGTGACGGTAACACTGAAGCTTTCTTT,TRBJ1-1,TRBV12-3/TRBV12-4,.,.
CSADGLAEDTQYF,TGCAGTGCAGATGGACTAGCCGAAGATACGCAGTATTTT,TRBJ2-3,TRBV20-1,TRBD2,.
CSARALGDGELFF,TGCAGTGCTAGAGCCCTAGGGGACGGGGAGCTGTTTTTT,TRBJ2-2,TRBV20-1,.,.
CSARPGQEVADTQYF,TGCAGTGCTAGACCGGGACAGGAGGTAGCAGATACGCAGTATTTT,TRBJ2-3,TRBV20-1,TRBD1,many
CASSARQGTTQFF,TGTGCCAGTAGTGCGAGACAGGGGACAACGCAGTTCTTC,TRBJ2-1,TRBV19,TRBD1,.
CASSVEISGASRQETQYF,TGTGCCAGCAGCGTAGAGATAAGTGGGGCTTCTAGGCAAGAGACCCAGTACTTC,TRBJ2-5,TRBV9,.,many
CASSLNSPYEQYF,TGTGCCAGCAGCTTAAACAGTCCCTACGAGCAGTACTTC,TRBJ2-7,TRBV7-9,.,few
CASSYDPGAIGSPLHF,TGTGCCAGCAGTTACGACCCAGGGGCGATTGGTTCACCCCTCCACTTT,TRBJ1-6,TRBV6-5,.,many
CASSEETGSTGELFF,TGTGCCAGCAGCGAGGAGACAGGCTCCACCGGGGAGCTGTTTTTT,TRBJ2-2,TRBV6-4,.,many
CASSGTSYEQYF,TGTGCCAGCAGCGGAACTAGCTACGAGCAGTACTTC,TRBJ2-7,TRBV7-2,.,few
CASSRSVTAYEQYF,TGTGCCAGCAGCCGGTCGGTCACTGCCTACGAGCAGTACTTC,TRBJ2-7,TRBV13,.,.
CASSLRDGKAFF,TGTGCCAGCAGCCTTAGGGACGGTAAAGCTTTCTTT,TRBJ1-1,TRBV11-3,.,.
CASSTSGQRTYEQYF,TGTGCCAGTAGTACCTCGGGACAACGTACCTACGAGCAGTACTTC,TRBJ2-7,TRBV19,.,few
CASSSPGTSGRRREQYF,TGTGCCAGCAGCAGTCCCGGGACTAGCGGGAGGAGGCGCGAGCAGTACTTC,TRBJ2-7,TRBV11-2,TRBD2,.
CSASGGNPTSSTSGRAGNTIYF,.,TRBJ1-3,TRBV20-1,.,.
CASSYSDRGEGYTF,TGTGCCAGCAGTTACTCTGACAGGGGTGAGGGCTACACCTTC,TRBJ1-2,TRBV6-5,TRBD1,many
CPSSSLGTGGDYGYTF,TGCCCCAGCAGCTCACTTGGGACAGGGGGCGACTATGGCTACACCTTC,TRBJ1-2,TRBV5-1,TRBD1,.
CASSLGQGEAFF,TGTGCCAGCAGCCTCGGACAGGGAGAGGCTTTCTTT,TRBJ1-1,TRBV7-9,TRBD1,.
CASSPQTHRGGTQYF,TGTGCCAGCAGCCCTCAGACTCATAGGGGGGGGACCCAGTACTTC,TRBJ2-5,TRBV3-1,.,.
CASSTGFANTGELFF,TGTGCCAGCAGCACAGGGTTTGCGAACACCGGGGAGCTGTTTTTT,TRBJ2-2,TRBV6-1,.,many
CASSTTRDRDEQFF,TGTGCCAGCAGCACAACCCGGGACAGGGATGAGCAGTTCTTC,TRBJ2-1,TRBV7-6,TRBD1,.
CASNEVGHQGKLFF,TGTGCCAGTAACGAGGTCGGTCACCAGGGAAAACTGTTTTTT,TRBJ1-4,TRBV19,.,many
CASSVALDREGYNEQFF,TGTGCCAGCAGCGTAGCGCTCGACAGGGAAGGGTACAATGAGCAGTTCTTC,TRBJ2-1,TRBV9,TRBD1,.
CASSDRTTTRKAFF,TGTGCCAGCAGTGATAGGACTACCACTAGAAAAGCTTTCTTT,TRBJ1-1,TRBV2,.,.
CASSFRDRSYGYTF,TGTGCCAGCAGCTTCCGGGACAGAAGTTATGGCTACACCTTC,TRBJ1-2,TRBV5-4,TRBD1,few
CASSVGLRARLNEKLFF,TGTGCCAGCAGCGTAGGTCTACGGGCACGCCTTAATGAAAAACTGTTTTTT,TRBJ1-4,TRBV9,.,many
CASSAAGTVSNQPQHF,TGTGCCAGCAGTGCCGCCGGGACAGTGAGCAATCAGCCCCAGCATTTT,TRBJ1-5,TRBV25-1,TRBD1,medium-sized
CVSREGASGGPYEQYF,TGCGTCAGCCGTGAAGGGGCTAGCGGGGGTCCCTACGAGCAGTACTTC,TRBJ2-7,TRBV5-1,TRBD2,many
CSASQGSYEQYF,TGCAGTGCCTCACAGGGGTCCTACGAGCAGTACTTC,TRBJ2-7,TRBV20-1,TRBD1,few
CASSLRLAQLQETQYF,TGTGCCAGTAGTTTGCGACTAGCGCAATTACAGGAGACCCAGTACTTC,TRBJ2-5,TRBV19,TRBD2,.
CASRPGQGTDEQYF,TGTGCCAGTCGCCCGGGACAGGGAACGGACGAGCAGTACTTC,TRBJ2-7,TRBV19,TRBD1,.
CASSYGEGYYNEQFF,TGTGCCAGCAGTTACGGGGAAGGCTACTACAATGAGCAGTTCTTC,TRBJ2-1,TRBV6-5,.,many
CSARDPGGQETQYF,TGCAGTGCTAGAGATCCAGGGGGCCAAGAGACCCAGTACTTC,TRBJ2-5,TRBV20-1,TRBD1,.
CASSPSGGAWISYEQYF,TGTGCCAGCAGCCCCTCGGGTGGGGCCTGGATCTCCTACGAGCAGTACTTC,TRBJ2-7,TRBV13,.,many
CASSVGEGQGRSYEQYF,TGTGCCAGCAGTGTAGGGGAGGGACAGGGCCGCTCCTACGAGCAGTACTTC,TRBJ2-7,TRBV12-3/TRBV12-4,TRBD1,.
CASRPGLAGYNEQFF,TGTGCCAGTAGGCCTGGACTAGCGGGGTACAATGAGCAGTTCTTC,TRBJ2-1,TRBV19,TRBD2,many
CASSPRRGLRELFF,TGTGCCAGCAGCCCGCGGAGGGGTCTCAGGGAGCTGTTTTTT,TRBJ2-2,TRBV11-3,.,.
CASSQETRRQETQYF,TGTGCCAGCAGCCAAGAGACACGTCGCCAAGAGACCCAGTACTTC,TRBJ2-5,TRBV3-1,.,many
CAWSFGAGGGADTQYF,TGTGCCTGGAGTTTCGGGGCGGGAGGGGGGGCAGATACGCAGTATTTT,TRBJ2-3,TRBV11-2,TRBD2,.
CSARDQGPYEQYF,TGCAGTGCTAGAGATCAGGGGCCGTACGAGCAGTACTTC,TRBJ2-7,TRBV20-1,.,once
CASSPNRDRGETQYF,TGTGCCAGTAGTCCGAACCGGGACAGGGGGGAGACCCAGTACTTC,TRBJ2-5,TRBV19,TRBD1,many
CASSLTGDGELSF,TGTGCCAGCAGTTTAACAGGGGACGGTGAGCTGTCTTTT,TRBJ2-2,TRBV12-3/TRBV12-4,TRBD1,.
CSVDQATSVEAFF,TGCAGCGTCGACCAGGCAACCTCCGTTGAAGCTTTCTTT,TRBJ1-1,TRBV29-1,.,.
CASSPGPGELYNEQFF,TGTGCCAGCAGCCCCGGTCCGGGGGAGCTCTACAATGAGCAGTTCTTC,TRBJ2-1,TRBV6-4,.,many
CASSHTTLGAAGDTIYF,TGTGCCAGCAGCCATACAACCTTGGGGGCAGCCGGAGACACCATATATTTT,TRBJ1-3,TRBV3-1,.,.
CSARAGAKNIQYF,TGCAGTGCTAGAGCAGGGGCCAAAAACATTCAGTACTTC,TRBJ2-4,TRBV20-1,.,many
CASSLGRTQPQHF,TGTGCCAGCAGCTTGGGTAGGACTCAGCCCCAGCATTTT,TRBJ1-5,TRBV7-2,.,few
CASSYPPPGLGTEAFF,TGTGCCAGCAGCTATCCGCCCCCTGGTTTGGGCACTGAAGCTTTCTTT,TRBJ1-1,TRBV7-9,.,.